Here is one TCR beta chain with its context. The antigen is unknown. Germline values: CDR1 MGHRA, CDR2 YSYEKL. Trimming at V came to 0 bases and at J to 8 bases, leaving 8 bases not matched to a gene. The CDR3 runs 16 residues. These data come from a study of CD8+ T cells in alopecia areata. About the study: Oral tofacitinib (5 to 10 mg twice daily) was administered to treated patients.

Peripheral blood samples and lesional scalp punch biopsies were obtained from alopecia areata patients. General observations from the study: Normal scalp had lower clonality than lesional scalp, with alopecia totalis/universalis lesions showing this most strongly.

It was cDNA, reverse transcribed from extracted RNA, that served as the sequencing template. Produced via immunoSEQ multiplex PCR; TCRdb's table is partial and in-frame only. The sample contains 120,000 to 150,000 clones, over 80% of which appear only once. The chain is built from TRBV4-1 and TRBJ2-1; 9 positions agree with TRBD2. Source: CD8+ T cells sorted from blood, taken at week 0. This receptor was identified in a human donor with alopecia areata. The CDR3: CASSQDAGGLADEQFF. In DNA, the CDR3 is TGCGCCAGCAGCCAAGACGCGGGGGGGCTTGCCGATGAGCAGTTCTTC.